This T cell receptor (beta chain) is from a study of blood T cell repertoires in COVID-19. This clone was detected only a few times. TCRdb's table, derived via immunoSEQ multiplex PCR, lists solely in-frame clones and lacks some. The data contain some 180,000 clones, 76% of them seen just once; the ten biggest clones take up roughly 8.8%. This sequence originates from a woman in her 50s with active or convalescent COVID-19. The source material was peripheral blood.

CDR3 sequence reads: CASSAAGTSGSVGDTQYF. CDR3 DNA: TGTGCCAGCAGCGCAGCCGGGACTAGCGGGAGTGTTGGAGATACGCAGTATTTT. This chain uses TRBV9 with TRBJ2-3; 14 positions agree with TRBD2. The germline V gene has CDR1 SGDLS and CDR2 YYNGEE. The CDR3 runs to 18 residues. V shed 3 bases, J shed 5 bases, and the junction held 11 bases outside the gene matches.